This entry is about one T cell receptor beta chain. Its specificity is unknown. Treatment noted: oral pan-JAK inhibitor, 5-10 mg twice daily. Specimens obtained from alopecia areata patients comprised lesional scalp punch biopsies and peripheral blood. The data were taken from a study of CD8+ T cells in alopecia areata. Overall study context: Tofacitinib administration persisted for 6 to 18 months, succeeded by 6 months off drug. Overall study results and limits: When scalp samples are sequenced, resident alphabeta T cells of normal skin are also captured. Researchers say the link of baseline CD8+ expansion to response remains uncertain, with one nonresponder.

RNA, once extracted, was reverse transcribed into cDNA for use as the sequencing template. The assay was immunoSEQ multiplex PCR, and TCRdb's table has in-frame clones only and misses some. The sample has approximately 220,000 clones, 30% to 40% seen once. CDR3 length: 12 amino acids. Germline V gene data show CDR1 as SGHAT and CDR2 as FQNNGV. The V gene lost 5 bases and the J gene lost 4 bases, with 8 bases spanning the gap. The sample here was CD4+ T cells sorted from blood, taken around week 34, from a patient treated with tofacitinib. The chain carries TRBV11-2 and TRBJ1-2; no reliable D call. The TCR comes from a human donor with alopecia areata. The chain's CDR3 is CASSQSAYGYTF. CDR3 coding DNA: TGTGCCAGCAGCCAATCGGCCTATGGCTACACCTTC.